The rows below give T cell receptor beta chains drawn from one sample of a study of PD-1 blockade in mismatch repair-deficient tumors. Some clones are missing from TCRdb's copy, which holds only in-frame ones; the method was immunoSEQ multiplex PCR. The sample contains 100,000 to 150,000 clones, 86% of which appear only once. Sequenced here: peripheral blood, sampled 44 weeks after starting pembrolizumab. The source of these receptors is an adult with mismatch repair-deficient cancer. The CDR3 runs from the conserved cysteine through the conserved F or W. The D gene is left open where the match is weak. Part of the rows lack a size; the others show once, few, many or a class for expanded clones.

d_gene	abundance	len	v_gene	j_gene	CDR3nt	CDR3aa
.	once	15	TRBV28	TRBJ2-7	TGTGCCAGCAGTTTGGACTGGGACGGCTCCTACGAGCAGTACTTC	CASSLDWDGSYEQYF
TRBD2	.	16	TRBV7-2	TRBJ2-1	TGTGCCAGCAGCTCCGACAGCGGGAGTCCGTTAAATGAGCAGTTCTTC	CASSSDSGSPLNEQFF
.	many	16	TRBV5-1	TRBJ2-2	TGCGCCAGCAGCTTGGGCATAGGGGCGAACACCGGGGAGCTGTTTTTT	CASSLGIGANTGELFF
TRBD1	once	19	TRBV4-1	TRBJ1-1	TGCGCCAGCAGCCAAGATCAAGTCCGGGGGGACAGGGGATCTGCTGAAGCTTTCTTT	CASSQDQVRGDRGSAEAFF
.	.	17	TRBV15	TRBJ2-7	TGTGCCACCAGCAGAGCCAGGTCGGGGGCCCGGGCCTACGAGCAGTACTTC	CATSRARSGARAYEQYF
TRBD2	.	17	TRBV7-9	TRBJ2-3	TGTGCCAGCAGCACGACGCAGCGGGAGGGCCTGACAGATACGCAGTATTTT	CASSTTQREGLTDTQYF
.	.	15	TRBV25-1	TRBJ2-1	TGTGCCAGCACACATGGGCAGGGCACCTACAATGAGCAGTTCTTC	CASTHGQGTYNEQFF
.	.	15	TRBV18	TRBJ2-3	TGTGCCAGCTCACCTCAAACAGGGAGCACAGATACGCAGTATTTT	CASSPQTGSTDTQYF
.	.	14	TRBV30	TRBJ1-3	TGTGCCTGGGACTTAGGGAGCTCTGGAAACACCATATATTTT	CAWDLGSSGNTIYF
TRBD1	.	17	TRBV2	TRBJ1-2	TGTGCCAGCAGTTCTAAGGGGAGACAGGGGGCGACCTATGGCTACACCTTC	CASSSKGRQGATYGYTF
TRBD1	.	15	TRBV9	TRBJ2-2	TGTGCCAGCAGCCCCCCTCGGACAGGGTCCGGGGAGCTGTTTTTT	CASSPPRTGSGELFF
.	.	13	TRBV19	TRBJ1-5	TGTGCCAGTAGTATGTCAGGTGGACAGCCCCAGCATTTT	CASSMSGGQPQHF
.	.	15	TRBV5-6	TRBJ2-3	TGTGCCAGCAGCCTAAGAATCGGCGACACAGATACGCAGTATTTT	CASSLRIGDTDTQYF
TRBD2	.	13	TRBV27	TRBJ2-3	TGTGCCAGCAGTTTGGGAGGGATAGATACGCAGTATTTT	CASSLGGIDTQYF
TRBD2	.	17	TRBV29-1	TRBJ2-1	TGCAGCGTCGAGGGACTAGCGGGAGGCGCCTCCTACAATGAGCAGTTCTTC	CSVEGLAGGASYNEQFF
.	few	13	TRBV10-3	TRBJ1-2	TGTGCCATCAGTGAGGCCCAGACAGATGGCTACACCTTC	CAISEAQTDGYTF
.	few	12	TRBV19	TRBJ2-5	TGTGCCAGTAGTATTGGGAAGGAGACCCAGTACTTC	CASSIGKETQYF
TRBD2	.	21	TRBV4-3	TRBJ2-1	TGCGCCAGCAGCCAAGGGGACACAGGACTAGCGGGAGCCATCGACGATAATGAGCAGTTCTTC	CASSQGDTGLAGAIDDNEQFF
.	.	13	TRBV11-2	TRBJ2-7	TGTGCCAGCAGCTTAGATCAGACGTGGGAGCAGTACTTC	CASSLDQTWEQYF
TRBD2	.	15	TRBV5-5	TRBJ2-1	TGTGCCAGCAGCTTGGAAGCGGGAACCTACAATGAGCAGTTCTTC	CASSLEAGTYNEQFF
.	.	14	TRBV9	TRBJ2-1	TGTGCCAGCAGCGTAGACGGGACAAACAATGAGCAGTTCTTC	CASSVDGTNNEQFF
TRBD1	.	16	TRBV6-1	TRBJ1-5	TGTGCCAGCAGTGAAGGAGGGGACAGGGGCAATCAGCCCCAGCATTTT	CASSEGGDRGNQPQHF
TRBD1	.	14	TRBV6-6	TRBJ2-7	TGTGCCAGCAGTTCCGCCCGGGACAGCTACGAGCAGTACTTC	CASSSARDSYEQYF
.	.	14	TRBV19	TRBJ1-1	TGTGCCAGTAGTGAGGACAGCCTGAACACTGAAGCTTTCTTT	CASSEDSLNTEAFF
TRBD1	once	15	TRBV28	TRBJ1-5	TGTGCCAGCAGTCCTGGGACAGGACCAAATCAGCCCCAGCATTTT	CASSPGTGPNQPQHF
TRBD1	.	17	TRBV27	TRBJ1-1	TGTGCCAGCTCACACCAGGGGACAGGGGATTTTTGGACTGAAGCTTTCTTT	CASSHQGTGDFWTEAFF
TRBD1	.	18	TRBV11-2	TRBJ1-3	TGTGCCAGCAGCACACACGTAGTGGGACAGATCTCTGGAAACACCATATATTTT	CASSTHVVGQISGNTIYF
.	.	13	TRBV21-1	TRBJ2-1	TGTGCCAGCAGCAAGAAAAAACAGCGGATACAGTTCTTC	CASSKKKQRIQFF
.	.	16	TRBV5-1	TRBJ2-7	TGCGCCAGCAGCCAAGATTACGGCAGGGGGGGGGACGAGCAGTACTTC	CASSQDYGRGGDEQYF
TRBD1	.	17	TRBV25-1	TRBJ1-1	TGTGCCAGCAGTGAATATTCCGGGACAGGGCCGAACACTGAAGCTTTCTTT	CASSEYSGTGPNTEAFF
TRBD2	.	12	TRBV30	TRBJ2-7	TGTGCCTGGAGAGCGGGAGCCTACGAGCAGTACTTC	CAWRAGAYEQYF
TRBD2	.	17	TRBV6-1	TRBJ2-3	TGTGCCAGCAGTGAAGCGGCGGCGGGAGGGCGGCCAGATACGCAGTATTTT	CASSEAAAGGRPDTQYF
.	once	16	TRBV6-5	TRBJ2-3	TGTGCCAGCAGTTACGACCCCGGCTTTCACACAGATACGCAGTATTTT	CASSYDPGFHTDTQYF
.	once	15	TRBV9	TRBJ2-5	TGTGCCAGCAGCAAAGGGGGTGGGGGCCAAGAGACCCAGTACTTC	CASSKGGGGQETQYF
.	.	15	TRBV11-3	TRBJ2-7	TGTGCCAGCAGCCCCGAATTGGGGCGCTCCTACGAGCAGTACTTC	CASSPELGRSYEQYF
TRBD1	.	15	TRBV4-1	TRBJ2-1	TGCGCCAGCAGCCGCCCGGGACAGGCATACAATGAGCAGTTCTTC	CASSRPGQAYNEQFF
.	.	15	TRBV10-3	TRBJ2-1	TGTGCCATCAGGGGCGAGTTTATCGGGAACAATGAGCAGTTCTTC	CAIRGEFIGNNEQFF
TRBD2	.	13	TRBV2	TRBJ2-2	TGTGCCAGGGGACTAGCGAGCGGCGGGGAGCTGTTTTTT	CARGLASGGELFF
TRBD1	.	14	TRBV28	TRBJ1-3	TGTGCCAGCAGTTCTCCAGGGGGTGGAAACACCATATATTTT	CASSSPGGGNTIYF
TRBD2	.	14	TRBV7-3	TRBJ2-3	TGTGCCAGCAGCAATCGGACTAGAGTAAATACGCAGTATTTT	CASSNRTRVNTQYF
.	.	13	TRBV30	TRBJ1-1	TGTGCCTGGAGTACAGGGAGGGACACTGAAGCTTTCTTT	CAWSTGRDTEAFF